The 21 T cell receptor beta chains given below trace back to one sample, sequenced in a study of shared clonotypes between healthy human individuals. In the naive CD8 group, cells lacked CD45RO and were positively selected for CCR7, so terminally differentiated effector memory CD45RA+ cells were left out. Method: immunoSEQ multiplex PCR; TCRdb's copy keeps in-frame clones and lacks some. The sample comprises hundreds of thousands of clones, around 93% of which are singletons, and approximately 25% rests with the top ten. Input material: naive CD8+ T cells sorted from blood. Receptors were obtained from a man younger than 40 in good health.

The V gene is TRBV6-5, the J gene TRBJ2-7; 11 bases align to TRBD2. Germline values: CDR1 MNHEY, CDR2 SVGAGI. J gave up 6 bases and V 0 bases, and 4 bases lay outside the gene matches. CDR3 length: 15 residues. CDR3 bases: TGTGCCAGCAGTTACTCTGTTAGCGGGAGGGGCGAGCAGTACTTC. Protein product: CASSYSVSGRGEQYF.

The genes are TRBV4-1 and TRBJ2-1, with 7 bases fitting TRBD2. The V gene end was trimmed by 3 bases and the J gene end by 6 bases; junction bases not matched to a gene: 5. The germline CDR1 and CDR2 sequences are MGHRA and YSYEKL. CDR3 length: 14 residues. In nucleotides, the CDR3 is TGCGCCAGCAGCCAGAGCGGGATTGCCAATGAGCAGTTCTTC. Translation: CASSQSGIANEQFF.

Here the CDR3 reads CASSEFGEGAFSGANVLTF. CDR3 in DNA: TGTGCCAGCAGTGAATTTGGGGAGGGGGCTTTCTCTGGGGCCAACGTCCTGACTTTC. The chain uses TRBV6-1 and TRBJ2-6; D could derive from TRBD1 or TRBD2 (7 bases each). With 2 bases removed from V and 0 bases from J, the gap between germline ends came to 17 bases. The CDR3 is made up of 19 amino acids. Germline values: CDR1 MNHNS, CDR2 SASEGT.

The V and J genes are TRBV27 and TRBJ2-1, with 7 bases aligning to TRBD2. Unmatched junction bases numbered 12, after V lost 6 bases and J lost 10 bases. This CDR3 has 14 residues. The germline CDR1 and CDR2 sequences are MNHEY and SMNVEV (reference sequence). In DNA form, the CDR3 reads TGTGCCAGCAGCTATCGGGCGGGAGCAGGGGAGCAGTTCTTC. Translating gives CASSYRAGAGEQFF.

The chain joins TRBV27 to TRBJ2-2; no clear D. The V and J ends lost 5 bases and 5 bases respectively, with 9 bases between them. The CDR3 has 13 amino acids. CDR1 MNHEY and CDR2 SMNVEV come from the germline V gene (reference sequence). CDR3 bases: TGTGCCAGCAGTCGCGGCCTTACCGGGGAGCTGTTTTTT. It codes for CASSRGLTGELFF.

The CDR3 loop is CASSWTSYEQYF. The CDR3 DNA follows: TGTGCCAGCAGCTGGACCTCCTACGAGCAGTACTTC. The genes are TRBV7-9 and TRBJ2-7; D unresolved. This CDR3 is 12 amino acids long. CDR1 SEHNR and CDR2 FQNEAQ come from the germline V gene (reference sequence). V lost 4 bases and J lost 0, with 4 bases in between.

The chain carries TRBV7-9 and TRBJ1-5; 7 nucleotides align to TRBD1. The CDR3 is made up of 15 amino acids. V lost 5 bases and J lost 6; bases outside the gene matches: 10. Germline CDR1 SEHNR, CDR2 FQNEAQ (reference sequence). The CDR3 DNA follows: TGTGCCAGCAGCCTAGACACAGGGGTTGGTCAGCCCCAGCATTTT. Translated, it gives CASSLDTGVGQPQHF.

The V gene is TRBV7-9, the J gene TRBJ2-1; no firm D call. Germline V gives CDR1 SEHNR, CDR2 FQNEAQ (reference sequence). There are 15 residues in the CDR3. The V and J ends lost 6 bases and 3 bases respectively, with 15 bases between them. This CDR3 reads CASRTSGFFYNEQFF. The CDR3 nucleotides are TGTGCCAGCAGGACGTCCGGGTTCTTCTACAATGAGCAGTTCTTC.

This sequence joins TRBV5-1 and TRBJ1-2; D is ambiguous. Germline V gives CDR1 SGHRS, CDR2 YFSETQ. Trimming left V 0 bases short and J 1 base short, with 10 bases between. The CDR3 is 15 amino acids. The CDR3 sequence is CASSLAPADNYGYTF. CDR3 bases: TGCGCCAGCAGCTTGGCCCCAGCAGATAACTATGGCTACACCTTC.

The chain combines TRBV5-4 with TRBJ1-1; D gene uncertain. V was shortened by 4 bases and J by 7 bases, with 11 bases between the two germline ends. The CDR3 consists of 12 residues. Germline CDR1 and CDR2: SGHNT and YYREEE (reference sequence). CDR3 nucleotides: TGTGCCAGCAGCCGGGAGGCCGTTGAAGCTTTCTTT. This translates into CASSREAVEAFF.

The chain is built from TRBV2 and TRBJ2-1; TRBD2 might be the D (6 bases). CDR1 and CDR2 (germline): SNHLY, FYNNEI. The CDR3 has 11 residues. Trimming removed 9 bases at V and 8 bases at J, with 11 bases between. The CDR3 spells CASGAGDEQFF. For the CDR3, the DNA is TGTGCCAGTGGAGCGGGCGATGAGCAGTTCTTC.

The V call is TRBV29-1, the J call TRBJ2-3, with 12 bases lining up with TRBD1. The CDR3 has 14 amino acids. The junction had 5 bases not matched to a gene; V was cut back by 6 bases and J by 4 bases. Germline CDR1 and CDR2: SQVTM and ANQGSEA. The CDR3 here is CSVEGQGAADTQYF. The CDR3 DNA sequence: TGCAGCGTCGAGGGACAGGGGGCCGCAGATACGCAGTATTTT.

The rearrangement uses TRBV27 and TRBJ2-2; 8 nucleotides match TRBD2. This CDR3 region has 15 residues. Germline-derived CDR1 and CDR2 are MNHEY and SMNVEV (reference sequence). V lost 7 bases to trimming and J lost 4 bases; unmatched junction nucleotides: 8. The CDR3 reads CASTRGGAGTGELFF. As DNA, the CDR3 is TGTGCCAGCACACGGGGGGGGGCTGGCACCGGGGAGCTGTTTTTT.

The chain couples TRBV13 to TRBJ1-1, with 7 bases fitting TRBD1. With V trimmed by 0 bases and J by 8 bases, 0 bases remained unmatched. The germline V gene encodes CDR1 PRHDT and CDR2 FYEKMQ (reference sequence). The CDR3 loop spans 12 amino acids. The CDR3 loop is CASSLGTGEAFF. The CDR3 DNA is TGTGCCAGCAGCTTAGGGACAGGGGAAGCTTTCTTT.

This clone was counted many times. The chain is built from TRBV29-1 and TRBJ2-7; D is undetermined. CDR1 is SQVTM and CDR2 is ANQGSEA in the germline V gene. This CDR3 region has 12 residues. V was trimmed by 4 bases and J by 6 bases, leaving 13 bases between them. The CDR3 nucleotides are TGCAGCGTTGTGGTGGCCTCGGGCGAGCAGTACTTC. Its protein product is CSVVVASGEQYF.

In DNA, the CDR3 is TGTGCCAGCAGCTTAGGGGGAGAGGCCGGGGAGCTGTTTTTT. Its translation: CASSLGGEAGELFF. V gene TRBV7-6 combines with J gene TRBJ2-2, with D possibly TRBD2 on 5 matching bases. V was shortened by 1 base and J by 6 bases, with 9 bases between the two germline ends. CDR3 size: 14 residues. Per germline, CDR1 SGHVS and CDR2 FNYEAQ. The whole variable domain, remainder taken from reference TRBV7-6 and TRBJ2-2, is GAGVSQSPRYKVTKRGQDVALRCDPISGHVSLYWYRQALGQGPEFLTYFNYEAQQDKSGLPNDRFSAERPEGSISTLTIQRTEQRDSAMYRCASSLGGEAGELFFGEGSRLTVL.

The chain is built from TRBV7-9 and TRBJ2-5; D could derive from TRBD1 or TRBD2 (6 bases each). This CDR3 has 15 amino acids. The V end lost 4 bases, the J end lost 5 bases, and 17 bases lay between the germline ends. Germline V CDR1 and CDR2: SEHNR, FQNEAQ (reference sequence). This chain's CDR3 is CASSSRLGGRETQYF. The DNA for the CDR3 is TGTGCCAGCAGCTCCAGGCTGGGGGGCAGGGAGACCCAGTACTTC.

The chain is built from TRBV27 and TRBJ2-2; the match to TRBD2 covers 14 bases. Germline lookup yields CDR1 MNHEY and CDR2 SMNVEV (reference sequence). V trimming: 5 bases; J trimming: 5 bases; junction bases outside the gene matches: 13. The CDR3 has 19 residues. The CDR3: CASSPGLAGGERETGELFF. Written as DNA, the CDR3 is TGTGCCAGCAGTCCCGGACTAGCGGGAGGAGAGAGGGAAACCGGGGAGCTGTTTTTT.

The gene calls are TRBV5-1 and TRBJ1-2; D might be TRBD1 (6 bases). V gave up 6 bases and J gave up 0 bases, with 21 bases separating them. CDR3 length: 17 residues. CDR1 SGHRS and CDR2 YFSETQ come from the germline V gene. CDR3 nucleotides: TGCGCCAGCACGCAGACAGGAACACACTCAGCTAACTATGGCTACACCTTC. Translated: CASTQTGTHSANYGYTF.

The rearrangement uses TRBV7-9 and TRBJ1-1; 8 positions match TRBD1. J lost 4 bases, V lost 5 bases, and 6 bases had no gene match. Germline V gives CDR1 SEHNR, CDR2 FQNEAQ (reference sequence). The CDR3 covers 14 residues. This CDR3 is CASSPPDRGTEAFF. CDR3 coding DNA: TGTGCCAGCAGCCCCCCCGACAGGGGCACTGAAGCTTTCTTT.

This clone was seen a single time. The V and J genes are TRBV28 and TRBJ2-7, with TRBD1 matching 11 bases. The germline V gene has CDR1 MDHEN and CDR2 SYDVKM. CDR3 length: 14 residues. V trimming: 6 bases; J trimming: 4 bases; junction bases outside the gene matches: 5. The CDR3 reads CASSHGQGAYEQYF. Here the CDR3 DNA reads TGTGCCAGCAGCCACGGACAGGGGGCTTACGAGCAGTACTTC.